This TCR beta chain was observed in a study of blood T cells in healthy people across ages. Germline CDR1 reads MNHEY; CDR2 reads SMNVEV (reference sequence). CDR3 length equals 14 residues. Trimming took 5 bases from V and 5 from J, leaving 15 bases between them. This clonotype appeared a few times. The antigen is not known. The study isolated at least 6.5 million PBMCs from each sample. The second PCR ran about 7 to 12 cycles with a sample-barcoded 5' primer and J-beta primers. TCRdb fed the 5' RACE reads into MiXCR, producing one record per CDR3 protein. The table records roughly 700,000 distinct CDR3 sequences, about a third of them present only once. General observations from the study: TCR beta diversity per million T cells fell roughly linearly with age. Unsorted PBMC input precluded a conclusive naive versus antigen-experienced comparison.

Specimen: blood. The gene calls are TRBV27 and TRBJ1-1, with D perhaps matching TRBD1 (5 bases). The clonotype was recovered from a woman older than 75 in good health. In DNA form, the CDR3 reads TGTGCCAGCAGTCTCGTGGGGGAGGAAACTGAAGCTTTCTTT. The encoded protein is CASSLVGEETEAFF.